A selection of T cell receptor beta chains follows, all from one sample in a study of beta chain features in type 1 diabetes. The assay was immunoSEQ multiplex PCR, and TCRdb's table has in-frame clones only and misses some. The sample carries about 150,000 clones, more than 9.5% recorded once. Material: central memory CD4+ T cells from blood. The receptors were gathered from a man aged 18 to 29 in good health. Both conserved end residues are trimmed from each CDR3. Fields, in order: D gene, J gene, CDR3 length, V gene, CDR3 protein. A D gene is named only where the DNA matches it firmly.

d_call: .; j_call: TRBJ2-3; cdr3_length: 8; v_call: TRBV2; cdr3_aa: ASRRDTQY
d_call: TRBD1; j_call: TRBJ2-7; cdr3_length: 13; v_call: TRBV5-1; cdr3_aa: ASSSAGTGFYEQY
d_call: .; j_call: TRBJ1-1; cdr3_length: 9; v_call: TRBV29-1; cdr3_aa: SVSRNTEAF
d_call: TRBD2; j_call: TRBJ2-1; cdr3_length: 13; v_call: TRBV14; cdr3_aa: ASSPLAGSYNEQF
d_call: .; j_call: TRBJ2-5; cdr3_length: 13; v_call: TRBV15; cdr3_aa: ATSRDPASQETQY
d_call: TRBD1; j_call: TRBJ2-3; cdr3_length: 13; v_call: TRBV7-2; cdr3_aa: ASSSTGADTDTQY
d_call: .; j_call: TRBJ2-7; cdr3_length: 12; v_call: TRBV5-4; cdr3_aa: ASSLGYETYEQY
d_call: .; j_call: TRBJ2-1; cdr3_length: 9; v_call: TRBV29-1; cdr3_aa: SVRSYNEQF
d_call: .; j_call: TRBJ1-4; cdr3_length: 12; v_call: TRBV30; cdr3_aa: AWKGSGAVEKLF
d_call: TRBD2; j_call: TRBJ2-7; cdr3_length: 13; v_call: TRBV4-1; cdr3_aa: ASSQPGTRKKEQY
d_call: .; j_call: TRBJ1-1; cdr3_length: 11; v_call: TRBV7-2; cdr3_aa: ASSLEPVTEAF
d_call: .; j_call: TRBJ2-5; cdr3_length: 10; v_call: TRBV7-6; cdr3_aa: AVRDPRETQY
d_call: .; j_call: TRBJ2-1; cdr3_length: 14; v_call: TRBV6-5; cdr3_aa: ASSYDGGRSYNEQF
d_call: TRBD1; j_call: TRBJ2-6; cdr3_length: 15; v_call: TRBV2; cdr3_aa: AGSRDRGQRGALVLT
d_call: TRBD1; j_call: TRBJ1-1; cdr3_length: 14; v_call: TRBV9; cdr3_aa: ASSVLQGQGDTEAF
d_call: .; j_call: TRBJ2-1; cdr3_length: 12; v_call: TRBV7-2; cdr3_aa: ASSLFQGNDEQF
d_call: TRBD2; j_call: TRBJ2-3; cdr3_length: 11; v_call: TRBV7-2; cdr3_aa: ASSVAGWDTQY
d_call: .; j_call: TRBJ2-1; cdr3_length: 10; v_call: TRBV7-3; cdr3_aa: ASSLTGRGWF
d_call: TRBD2; j_call: TRBJ2-3; cdr3_length: 13; v_call: TRBV7-9; cdr3_aa: ASRQGLDGTDTQY
d_call: TRBD1; j_call: TRBJ2-7; cdr3_length: 13; v_call: TRBV6-5; cdr3_aa: ASSYGDRATYEQY
d_call: .; j_call: TRBJ1-2; cdr3_length: 10; v_call: TRBV30; cdr3_aa: AWSSQGSGYT
d_call: TRBD1; j_call: TRBJ2-5; cdr3_length: 14; v_call: TRBV7-2; cdr3_aa: ASSPQQGGGGKTQY
d_call: .; j_call: TRBJ2-7; cdr3_length: 13; v_call: TRBV18; cdr3_aa: ASSPPPGASFKQY
d_call: .; j_call: TRBJ1-2; cdr3_length: 9; v_call: TRBV20-1; cdr3_aa: SASLRQGRT
d_call: .; j_call: TRBJ2-6; cdr3_length: 10; v_call: TRBV11-1; cdr3_aa: ASSPGANVLT
d_call: TRBD2; j_call: TRBJ2-1; cdr3_length: 12; v_call: TRBV28; cdr3_aa: ASGTSGVYNEQF
d_call: TRBD2; j_call: TRBJ2-7; cdr3_length: 12; v_call: TRBV29-1; cdr3_aa: SVSRGGSSNEQY